The present T cell receptor beta chain was sequenced within a study of blood T cell repertoires in COVID-19. Background on the study: COVID-19 samples, acute and convalescent, were from the United States, Italy and Spain. The cDNA or gDNA used as material had been derived from T cells, B-cell-depleted T cells, or PBMCs.

Assay used: immunoSEQ multiplex PCR; TCRdb lists only in-frame clones, some missing. The table lists more than 85,000 clones, approximately 84% of them singletons. V dropped 4 bases and J dropped 0; count of bases not matched to a gene: 4. Germline CDR1 reads SGHVS; CDR2 reads FNYEAQ. The CDR3 loop spans 16 amino acids. J is TRBJ2-3 and V is TRBV7-6; 10 bases agree with TRBD2. The receptor's source is a woman aged 55-70 years with acute or convalescent COVID-19. The sequencing input was peripheral blood. CDR3 amino acids: CASSSIAGGSTDTQYF. The CDR3 DNA reads TGTGCCAGCAGCTCAATAGCGGGGGGTAGCACAGATACGCAGTATTTT.